A selection of T cell receptor beta chains follows, all from one sample in a study of technical replicates of blood from a handful of donors. TCRdb's copy holds only in-frame clones and misses some; the assay was immunoSEQ multiplex PCR. The table has 65,000 to 90,000 clones, around 92% seen once. The sample was T cells isolated from PBMCs. The receptors derive from a human donor in good health. CDR3s include the opening cysteine and the closing phenylalanine or tryptophan. A D gene is named only where the DNA matches it firmly. Some rows mark clone size as missing; the rest say once, few, many or name a class of expanded clone.

CDR3aa	CDR3nt	abundance	j_gene	v_gene	d_gene
CATSEGETSGFLAKNIQYF	TGTGCCACCAGTGAGGGTGAGACTAGCGGATTTTTAGCCAAAAACATTCAGTACTTC	-	TRBJ2-4	TRBV15	TRBD2
CASSDRQTYNEKLFF	TGTGCCAGCAGTGACCGACAGACTTATAATGAAAAACTGTTTTTT	-	TRBJ1-4	TRBV25-1	-
CAWRRGFYEQYF	TGTGCCTGGAGAAGGGGGTTCTACGAGCAGTACTTC	-	TRBJ2-7	TRBV30	-
CASTPGEVGETQYF	TGTGCCAGTACCCCCGGGGAGGTTGGCGAGACCCAGTACTTC	-	TRBJ2-5	TRBV19	-
CASSQVGGYEQYF	TGTGCCAGCAGCCAAGTGGGGGGGTACGAGCAGTACTTC	-	TRBJ2-7	TRBV14	TRBD2
CASSERRTGELFF	TGTGCCAGCAGCGAAAGGAGGACCGGGGAGCTGTTTTTT	-	TRBJ2-2	TRBV7-3	-
CATSRDSSGEETQYF	TGTGCCACCAGCAGAGATTCTAGCGGGGAAGAGACCCAGTACTTC	-	TRBJ2-5	TRBV15	TRBD2
CATSNGRDWNTGELFF	TGTGCCACCAGCAACGGCCGGGACTGGAACACCGGGGAGCTGTTTTTT	-	TRBJ2-2	TRBV15	-
CASSQTGGAGTDTQYF	TGTGCCAGCAGCCAGACAGGGGGCGCGGGCACAGATACGCAGTATTTT	-	TRBJ2-3	TRBV7-3	TRBD1
CASSSLTSGVTGELFF	TGTGCCAGCAGCTCACTAACTTCGGGAGTCACCGGGGAGCTGTTTTTT	once	TRBJ2-2	TRBV11-2	-
CASSPRGQLNTEAFF	TGTGCCAGCTCACCACGGGGGCAGCTGAACACTGAAGCTTTCTTT	-	TRBJ1-1	TRBV18	-
CSVQTALAETQYF	TGCAGCGTCCAGACAGCCCTTGCGGAGACCCAGTACTTC	-	TRBJ2-5	TRBV29-1	-
CASSQDRAPTGNQPQHF	TGCGCCAGCAGCCAAGATAGGGCCCCGACAGGGAATCAGCCCCAGCATTTT	-	TRBJ1-5	TRBV4-1	TRBD1
CASSLQTGYNEQFF	TGCGCCAGCAGTCTACAGACAGGCTACAATGAGCAGTTCTTC	-	TRBJ2-1	TRBV5-1	-
CASSTPRGQHYGYTF	TGTGCCAGCAGCACCCCCAGGGGGCAACACTATGGCTACACCTTC	-	TRBJ1-2	TRBV9	TRBD1
CASSEALLGQGTQYF	TGTGCCAGCAGTGAAGCGCTTCTGGGCCAGGGGACCCAGTACTTC	-	TRBJ2-5	TRBV6-1	-
CASSLVLERGSRAGELFF	TGTGCCAGCAGCTTAGTCCTTGAAAGGGGATCCCGGGCCGGGGAGCTGTTTTTT	-	TRBJ2-2	TRBV7-9	-
CASSLAATYNEQFF	TGTGCCAGCAGTCTCGCCGCGACCTACAATGAGCAGTTCTTC	once	TRBJ2-1	TRBV6-6	-
CASSPQGTSGGDTQYF	TGTGCCAGCAGCCCTCAAGGAACGTCCGGAGGGGATACGCAGTATTTT	-	TRBJ2-3	TRBV14	-
CASSLVSSRVEGYTF	TGTGCCAGCAGCTTAGTTTCCTCGAGGGTGGAAGGCTACACCTTC	-	TRBJ1-2	TRBV11-2	-
CASSLNGQANQPQHF	TGTGCCAGCAGCTTAAACGGACAGGCCAATCAGCCCCAGCATTTT	-	TRBJ1-5	TRBV7-2	TRBD1
CASSSGQGSNYGYTF	TGTGCCAGCAGTTCTGGACAGGGAAGTAACTATGGCTACACCTTC	-	TRBJ1-2	TRBV6-5	TRBD1
CASSYTGHLPGQPQHF	TGTGCCAGCAGTTACACCGGACACCTTCCGGGTCAGCCCCAGCATTTT	once	TRBJ1-5	TRBV6-6	-
CASSRGETQYF	TGTGCCAGCTCGCGGGGAGAGACCCAGTACTTC	once	TRBJ2-5	TRBV6-5	-
CASSLGTLYEQYF	TGCGCCAGCAGCCTAGGGACATTATACGAGCAGTACTTC	once	TRBJ2-7	TRBV5-1	-
CASSPYPGTGDTDTQYF	TGTGCCAGCAGCCCCTACCCAGGGACAGGGGACACAGATACGCAGTATTTT	once	TRBJ2-3	TRBV14	TRBD1